The source of this T cell receptor (beta chain) is a study of shared clonotypes between healthy human individuals. Germline loops: CDR1 MDHEN, CDR2 SYDVKM. Trimming removed 7 bases from V and 0 bases from J, with 6 bases in between. The length of the CDR3 is 13 residues. The table came from immunoSEQ multiplex PCR; TCRdb's copy has only in-frame clones and leaves some out. Of some 500,000 clones listed, 70% to 80% were seen once; the top ten hold approximately 12%. This receptor was identified in a middle-aged woman in good health. Some clones in this sample may be carry-over from other donors' samples. Material: PBMCs. The genes are TRBV28 and TRBJ2-2; D uncertain. The CDR3 sequence is CASKTTNTGELFF. The DNA of the CDR3 is TGTGCCAGCAAAACCACGAACACCGGGGAGCTGTTTTTT.